The TCR beta chain described here comes from a study of a mutant IDH1 vaccine in newly diagnosed glioma. Study background: Once 4-6 weeks had passed after radiotherapy alone, vaccination started, or it started with temozolomide cycles. Study-wide findings and caveats: Immune responses induced by the vaccine were seen in approximately 93% of patients, spanning multiple MHC alleles.

CDR3 length: 15 amino acids. Germline V gives CDR1 SGHDT, CDR2 YYEEEE. The V segment lost 4 bases and the J segment 7 bases; nucleotides outside the gene matches: 4. The sample's time point: week 47, end of study. It was 300 ug of mutant IDH1 20-mer peptide that made up each vaccine dose, given with topical imiquimod. With regard to this clone: Antigen unknown.

Using immunoSEQ multiplex PCR, the repertoire was profiled, and TCRdb retains in-frame clones only, with some absent. The sample consists of tens of thousands of clones, around 90% of them appearing once. The material sequenced was PBMCs, taken from a glioma patient whose treatment included an IDH1 peptide vaccine. The rearrangement joins TRBV5-6 to TRBJ1-6, with 11 bases identical to TRBD1. The receptor comes from a man aged 35 to 55 with glioma. The CDR3 reads CASSADRGQNSPLHF. In DNA, the CDR3 is TGTGCCAGCAGCGCGGACAGGGGGCAGAATTCACCCCTCCACTTT.